The 18 T cell receptor beta chains below were found in one sample sequenced in a study of Graves' ophthalmopathy and Graves' hyperthyroidism. Using RNA transcripts, the TCR beta CDR3 regions were amplified. The first round was an RT-PCR with HTBI primers, and the second round was a multiplex PCR. TCRdb redid the calling of the multiplex PCR reads with MiXCR, one entry per CDR3 protein. The sample yields approximately 1.2 million distinct CDR3 sequences, 35% to 40% seen once. The sample comprised peripheral blood or thyroid tissue (not recorded which). These receptors all come from an adult man with Graves' hyperthyroidism.

This clonotype was counted ten times or more. The V and J genes are TRBV10-3 and TRBJ1-4; D perhaps matches TRBD1 (5 bases). CDR3 size: 14 residues. Deletions cut 6 bases from V and 8 bases from J, with 16 bases between. Per germline, CDR1 ENHRY and CDR2 SYGVKD. CDR3 residues: CAISRDLGGEKLFF. CDR3 coding DNA: TGTGCCATCAGCCGGGACCTTGGGGGGGAAAAACTGTTTTTT.

This clonotype was seen a handful of times. Compared with germline, one end of the junction differs, possibly owing to a read error. This chain connects TRBV10-2 to TRBJ1-2, with 9 bases matching TRBD1. This CDR3 spans 15 amino acids. In germline, CDR1 is WSHSY, CDR2 SAAADI. CDR3 in DNA: TGTGCCAGCAGCCCCCTGGGACAGGGTGAAGTTCTCTACACCTTC. Encoded protein: CASSPLGQGEVLYTF.

This clonotype was picked up many times. The chain is built from TRBV2 and TRBJ1-3, with a weak D call TRBD1 (6 bases). Trimming cost V 6 bases and J 0 bases, with 9 bases left between them. Germline-derived CDR1 and CDR2 are SNHLY and FYNNEI. The CDR3 spans 14 residues. CDR3 region: CASRLDSSGNTIYF. In nucleotides, the CDR3 is TGTGCCAGCAGACTGGACAGCTCTGGAAACACCATATATTTT.

The V gene is TRBV7-2, the J gene TRBJ1-4; 10 bases are a match to TRBD1. The CDR3 runs to 16 residues. Germline-derived CDR1 and CDR2 are SGHTA and FQGNSA. J lost 6 bases, V lost 5 bases, and 9 bases had no gene match. The CDR3 loop is CASSQGGGTGDEKLFF. DNA of the CDR3: TGTGCCAGCAGCCAAGGGGGAGGGACAGGGGATGAAAAACTGTTTTTT.

This clonotype was seen only once. The chain couples TRBV29-1 to TRBJ1-4; tentative D call: TRBD1 (5 bases). Looked up from germline, CDR1 is SQVTM and CDR2 is ANQGSEA. The germline V and J ends were trimmed by 3 bases and 3 bases, with 14 bases remaining between them. The CDR3 is 15 residues long. Written as DNA, the CDR3 is TGCAGCGTTGAGTCGGCAGGGAGGCCTAATGAAAAACTGTTTTTT. Protein sequence: CSVESAGRPNEKLFF. Together with reference TRBV29-1 and TRBJ1-4, the CDR3 gives the full variable domain: SAVISQKPSRDICQRGTSLTIQCQVDSQVTMMFWYRQQPGQSLTLIATANQGSEATYESGFVIDKFPISRPNLTFSTLTVSNMSPEDSSIYLCSVESAGRPNEKLFFGSGTQLSVL.

The rearrangement links TRBV29-1 to TRBJ1-4, with 7 bases identical to TRBD1. Germline V CDR1 and CDR2: SQVTM, ANQGSEA. The CDR3 is 14 residues long. V shed 7 bases, J shed 0 bases, and the junction held 5 bases outside the gene matches. CDR3 sequence: CSAKQGSTNEKLFF. Written as DNA, the CDR3 is TGCAGCGCCAAACAGGGGTCAACTAATGAAAAACTGTTTTTT.

This clonotype has at least ten counts. This chain links TRBV19 with TRBJ1-6; the match to TRBD1 covers 7 bases. From germline, CDR1 is LNHDA and CDR2 SQIVND (reference sequence). This CDR3 has 17 residues. Trimming at V came to 6 bases and at J to 11 bases, leaving 19 bases not matched to a gene. The CDR3 bases are TGTGCCAGTAGAGGTAGGCAGCGCAGGGGGTCCAATACACCCCTCCACTTT. It translates to CASRGRQRRGSNTPLHF.

This clonotype occurred many times. The CDR3 sequence is CASSLSLATPGELFF. As DNA, the CDR3 is TGTGCCAGCAGCTTGTCTCTGGCCACCCCCGGGGAGCTGTTTTTT. The chain has TRBV5-5 and TRBJ2-2; D is ambiguous. Germline CDR1 is SGHKS and CDR2 is YYEKEE (reference sequence). V was cut by 1 base and J by 6 bases, with 13 bases left in between. This CDR3 spans 15 amino acids.

This clonotype showed up just once. Given a much more abundant clone one base away, this may be a read error. J is TRBJ1-5 and V is TRBV24-1, with a possible D match to TRBD1 (6 bases). Trimming pared 7 bases from V and 0 bases from J, leaving 9 bases between. Looked up from germline, CDR1 is KGHDR and CDR2 is SFDVKD. This CDR3 comprises 14 residues. CDR3 amino acids: CATRETGSNQPQHF. The CDR3 nucleotides read TGTGCCACCAGGGAGACAGGTAGCAATCAGCCCCAGCATTTT.

The chain carries TRBV9 and TRBJ2-7, with D possibly being TRBD2 (6 bases). V was pared by 0 bases and J by 5 bases, with 12 bases between. Germline CDR1 and CDR2: SGDLS and YYNGEE. The CDR3 totals 14 residues. The CDR3 DNA is TGTGCCAGCAGCGTAGCCCCAGCGGGTCACGAGCAGTACTTC. Its translation is CASSVAPAGHEQYF.

This clonotype has just a few counts. The rearrangement links TRBV7-2 to TRBJ1-2, with D possibly being TRBD1 (5 bases). Trimming took 3 bases from V and 7 from J, leaving 18 bases between them. The CDR3 spans 15 residues. Germline assignment: CDR1 SGHTA and CDR2 FQGNSA. The CDR3 is CASSLTGASIPGYTF. The CDR3 DNA sequence: TGTGCCAGCAGCTTGACCGGGGCTTCGATTCCTGGCTACACCTTC.

V and J are TRBV2 and TRBJ2-7; perhaps TRBD2 as D (6 bases). The CDR3 is 14 residues long. V was clipped by 11 bases and J by 1 base, with 18 bases between them. Germline CDR1 and CDR2: SNHLY and FYNNEI. CDR3 loop: CAGRPGLHSYEQYF. CDR3 DNA sequence: TGTGCCGGTAGGCCGGGACTTCATTCCTACGAGCAGTACTTC.

A few counts support this clonotype. The gene calls are TRBV6-6 and TRBJ1-4; perhaps TRBD1 as D (5 bases). V lost 6 bases to trimming and J lost 8 bases, with 10 bases between them. In germline, CDR1 is MNHNY, CDR2 SVGAGI (reference sequence). There are 12 residues in the CDR3. The CDR3 protein is CASSHWGEKLFF. CDR3 coding DNA: TGTGCCAGCAGCCACTGGGGGGAAAAACTGTTTTTT.

This clonotype was picked up many times. This sequence joins TRBV4-2 and TRBJ1-1; D unresolved. The germline V gene encodes CDR1 LGHNA and CDR2 YNFKEQ. This CDR3 region has 14 residues. V was clipped by 0 bases and J by 1 base, with 6 bases between them. CDR3 residues: CASSQEDRNTEAFF. The CDR3 nucleotides are TGTGCCAGCAGCCAAGAAGACCGGAACACTGAAGCTTTCTTT.

This clonotype was counted at least ten times. V and J are TRBV3-1 and TRBJ1-6; 8 positions match TRBD1. The V gene end was trimmed by 3 bases and the J gene end by 10 bases; junction bases not matched to a gene: 2. This CDR3 has 13 amino acids. Germline loops: CDR1 LGHDT, CDR2 YNNKEL (reference sequence). CDR3 region: CASSQAGGSPLHF. The CDR3 DNA follows: TGTGCCAGCAGCCAGGCAGGGGGCTCACCCCTCCACTTT. The variable domain in full, with the rest retrieved from reference TRBV3-1 and TRBJ1-6, is DTAVSQTPKYLVTQMGNDKSIKCEQNLGHDTMYWYKQDSKKFLKIMFSYNNKELIINETVPNRFSPKSPDKAHLNLHINSLELGDSAVYFCASSQAGGSPLHFGNGTRLTVT.

Many counts were recorded for this clonotype. The CDR3 loop is CASHIEGASQPQHF. In DNA form, the CDR3 reads TGTGCCAGTCACATTGAGGGGGCCAGTCAGCCCCAGCATTTT. The chain joins TRBV19 to TRBJ1-5; 7 bases are a match to TRBD1. Germline V lookup: CDR1 LNHDA, CDR2 SQIVND (reference sequence). This CDR3 has 14 residues. J was trimmed by 6 bases and V by 8 bases; bases with no gene match: 10.

This clonotype was recorded at least ten times. CDR3 protein: CASSYLTGDSGANVLTF. In nucleotides, the CDR3 is TGTGCCAGCAGCTATCTTACAGGGGACTCTGGGGCCAACGTCCTGACTTTC. The chain uses TRBV13 and TRBJ2-6, with TRBD1 matching 7 bases. Trimming cost V 4 bases and J 0 bases; bases outside gene matches: 6. The CDR3 runs to 17 residues. Germline CDR1 is PRHDT and CDR2 is FYEKMQ (reference sequence).

This clonotype was counted ten times or more. This sequence joins TRBV12-3 or TRBV12-4 and TRBJ1-1, with D unresolved. The CDR3 runs 10 residues. The V end lost 7 bases, the J end lost 6 bases, and 6 bases lay between the germline ends. CDR3 sequence: CASIGAEAFF. CDR3 sequence (DNA): TGTGCCAGCATTGGAGCTGAAGCTTTCTTT.